The 25 T cell receptor beta chains below were found in one sample sequenced in a study of cytomegalovirus exposure and HLA in healthy donors. This PCR relied on a set of 60 Vbeta primers and 13 Jbeta primers. Generated by immunoSEQ multiplex PCR, the TCRdb table keeps only in-frame clones and is missing some. The sample holds about 160,000 clones, 75% to 80% seen once. The sample comprised PBMCs. The receptors come from a woman aged 45-65 years in good health and CMV-seropositive.

The V call is TRBV5-1, the J call TRBJ1-2; possibly TRBD1 for D (6 bases). Trimming cost V 3 bases and J 0 bases, with 12 bases left between them. The CDR3 has 15 residues. Germline V lookup: CDR1 SGHRS, CDR2 YFSETQ. The CDR3 DNA reads as TGCGCCAGCAGCTGGACGACAGGTCCTAACTATGGCTACACCTTC. Translating it yields CASSWTTGPNYGYTF.

This sequence joins TRBV18 and TRBJ2-1; 10 nucleotides match TRBD2. The V and J ends lost 2 bases and 8 bases, in that order; junction bases with no gene match: 3. The CDR3 loop spans 14 amino acids. Germline values: CDR1 KGHSH, CDR2 LQKENI. The CDR3 bases are TGTGCCAGCTCACCAAGACTAGCGGGCGATGAGCAGTTCTTC. Translated, it gives CASSPRLAGDEQFF.

This chain connects TRBV4-3 to TRBJ2-7, with unresolved D. CDR1 is LGHNA and CDR2 is YSLEER in the germline V gene. CDR3 size: 13 residues. Trimming took 1 base from V and 2 from J, leaving 6 bases between them. The CDR3 sequence is CASSQGLPYEQYF. CDR3 nucleotide sequence: TGCGCCAGCAGCCAAGGACTGCCCTACGAGCAGTACTTC.

V and J are TRBV2 and TRBJ2-7; D perhaps matches TRBD1 (6 bases). Deletions cut 6 bases from V and 12 bases from J, with 21 bases between. This CDR3 has 13 residues. Germline CDR1 is SNHLY and CDR2 is FYNNEI. CDR3 in amino acids: CASRLQQGSIAYF. In nucleotides, the CDR3 is TGTGCCAGCAGACTCCAACAGGGATCAATAGCGTACTTC.

This CDR3 reads CSVDYGDYNEQFF. CDR3 bases: TGCAGCGTTGACTACGGGGACTACAATGAGCAGTTCTTC. This chain joins TRBV29-1 and TRBJ2-1; D is perhaps TRBD2 (5 bases). This CDR3 comprises 13 residues. Per the germline V gene, CDR1 is SQVTM and CDR2 is ANQGSEA. V gave up 3 bases and J gave up 3 bases, with 9 bases separating them.

The chain employs TRBV19 and TRBJ1-2; 12 bases line up with TRBD1. Germline CDR1 LNHDA, CDR2 SQIVND (reference sequence). Trimming at V came to 4 bases and at J to 3 bases, leaving 12 bases not matched to a gene. CDR3 length: 18 amino acids. This chain's CDR3 is CASSSSGTGGRTYYGYTF. The CDR3 DNA reads TGTGCCAGTAGTAGTTCCGGGACAGGGGGCCGGACATACTATGGCTACACCTTC.

This CDR3 is CASSSDGDSYNEQFF. Written as DNA, the CDR3 is TGTGCCAGCAGCTCGGACGGGGACTCCTACAATGAGCAGTTCTTC. The gene calls are TRBV11-2 and TRBJ2-1; tentative D call: TRBD2 (5 bases). CDR1 and CDR2 from the germline V gene are SGHAT and FQNNGV. V dropped 4 bases and J dropped 0 bases, with 10 bases sitting between them. The CDR3 loop spans 15 amino acids.

The chain couples TRBV27 to TRBJ1-1; 10 positions agree with TRBD1. Trimming took 4 bases from V and 6 from J; bases not matched to a gene: 8. Germline V gives CDR1 MNHEY, CDR2 SMNVEV (reference sequence). The CDR3 runs 15 residues. CDR3 region: CASSYSGTGAAEAFF. In DNA, the CDR3 is TGTGCCAGCAGTTACTCCGGGACAGGGGCGGCTGAAGCTTTCTTT.

The chain has TRBV6-5 and TRBJ1-3; weak D call: TRBD1 (6 bases). Germline loops: CDR1 MNHEY, CDR2 SVGAGI. This CDR3 spans 13 amino acids. Between the trimmed V and J ends, which lost 9 bases and 2 bases, there was a span of 11 bases. This CDR3 reads CASQGQTGNTIYF. The CDR3 DNA is TGTGCCAGTCAAGGACAGACTGGAAACACCATATATTTT.

The V and J genes are TRBV4-2 and TRBJ2-5, with D possibly TRBD2 on 6 matching bases. The CDR3 runs to 16 residues. Germline V gene lookup returns CDR1 LGHNA and CDR2 YNFKEQ. The V and J ends lost 0 bases and 4 bases respectively, with 15 bases between them. The chain's CDR3 is CASSQDVSLEGETQYF. CDR3 DNA: TGTGCCAGCAGCCAAGATGTTTCCTTGGAGGGAGAGACCCAGTACTTC.

V and J are TRBV5-6 and TRBJ2-5; weak D call: TRBD1 (5 bases). Trimming stripped 0 bases from V and 2 bases from J, with 8 bases between. The germline gives CDR1 SGHDT, CDR2 YYEEEE. The CDR3 extends over 14 amino acids. In DNA form, the CDR3 reads TGTGCCAGCAGCTTGGGGCAGGGACAAGAGACCCAGTACTTC. This encodes CASSLGQGQETQYF. Together with reference TRBV5-6 and TRBJ2-5, the CDR3 gives the full variable domain: DAGVTQSPTHLIKTRGQQVTLRCSPKSGHDTVSWYQQALGQGPQFIFQYYEEEERQRGNFPDRFSGHQFPNYSSELNVNALLLGDSALYLCASSLGQGQETQYFGPGTRLLVL.

V usage is TRBV6-1 and J usage is TRBJ1-5; D is unclear. This CDR3 region has 15 residues. The ends were cut back, 8 bases at V and 4 bases at J, with 18 bases in the middle. The germline CDR1 and CDR2 sequences are MNHNS and SASEGT. CDR3 sequence (DNA): TGTGCCAGCCGGGAGTCGGTCGATCCTAATCAGCCCCAGCATTTT. This codes for CASRESVDPNQPQHF.

The chain has TRBV29-1 and TRBJ2-7, with D tentatively TRBD1 (6 bases). CDR1 and CDR2 from the germline V gene are SQVTM and ANQGSEA. The germline V and J ends were trimmed by 4 bases and 5 bases, with 18 bases remaining between them. The CDR3 runs 14 residues. The chain's CDR3 is CSVGLPGVIHEQYF. Written as DNA, the CDR3 is TGCAGCGTTGGCCTACCAGGGGTAATCCACGAGCAGTACTTC.

The rearrangement joins TRBV6-6 to TRBJ2-1, with D perhaps TRBD2 (7 bases). This CDR3 has 16 amino acids. Deletions cut 0 bases from V and 4 bases from J, with 13 bases between. Germline V lookup: CDR1 MNHNY, CDR2 SVGAGI (reference sequence). This CDR3 is CASSYSVGGAYNEQFF. The CDR3 nucleotides read TGTGCCAGCAGTTACTCAGTTGGGGGGGCTTACAATGAGCAGTTCTTC.

The chain joins TRBV4-2 to TRBJ2-7; 8 nucleotides line up with TRBD1. V dropped 1 base and J dropped 2; count of bases not matched to a gene: 4. The germline V gene encodes CDR1 LGHNA and CDR2 YNFKEQ. CDR3 length: 15 residues. CDR3 coding DNA: TGTGCCAGCAGCCAAGGACGGACAGGGACCTACGAGCAGTACTTC. It yields the protein CASSQGRTGTYEQYF.

In this sample, this clone turned up once. The chain uses TRBV10-2 and TRBJ1-1, with D possibly being TRBD1 (5 bases). CDR1 and CDR2 from the germline V gene are WSHSY and SAAADI. This CDR3 comprises 14 residues. Trimming removed 4 bases at V and 4 bases at J, with 13 bases between. The CDR3, as DNA: TGCGCCAGCAGTGTCTCAGGGCGGGGCACTGAAGCTTTCTTT. This codes for CASSVSGRGTEAFF.

This chain joins TRBV15 and TRBJ2-7, with 8 bases fitting TRBD1. Per germline, CDR1 LNHNV and CDR2 YYDKDF (reference sequence). Trimming at V came to 3 bases and at J to 0 bases, leaving 4 bases not matched to a gene. The CDR3 consists of 15 residues. CDR3 residues: CATSSDRGRSYEQYF. The CDR3 region has the DNA TGTGCCACCAGCAGTGACAGGGGACGCTCCTACGAGCAGTACTTC. The full variable domain, in which reference TRBV15 and TRBJ2-7 provide the parts outside the CDR3, is DAMVIQNPRYQVTQFGKPVTLSCSQTLNHNVMYWYQQKSSQAPKLLFHYYDKDFNNEADTPDNFQSRRPNTSFCFLDIRSPGLGDTAMYLCATSSDRGRSYEQYFGPGTRLTVT.

The chain carries TRBV13 and TRBJ2-3; 8 nucleotides match TRBD2. This CDR3 comprises 16 residues. The germline V gene has CDR1 PRHDT and CDR2 FYEKMQ (reference sequence). The J segment lost 5 bases and the V segment lost 4 bases, leaving 11 bases of the junction unmatched. The DNA for the CDR3 is TGTGCCAGCAGCTGGCGTATGGCGGGGGGTGAAGATACGCAGTATTTT. Protein sequence: CASSWRMAGGEDTQYF.

This chain links TRBV7-9 with TRBJ1-4; TRBD1 matches 11 bases. The germline V gene has CDR1 SEHNR and CDR2 FQNEAQ (reference sequence). V shed 5 bases and J 7 bases; nucleotides not matched to a gene: 6. The CDR3 has 15 amino acids. This CDR3 reads CASSPRDRGFEKLFF. As DNA, the CDR3 is TGTGCCAGCAGCCCCAGGGACAGGGGGTTTGAAAAACTGTTTTTT.

This clone has only one observation. V and J are TRBV25-1 and TRBJ2-5, with D possibly matching TRBD1 (6 bases). Trimming removed 3 bases from V and 1 base from J, with 18 bases in between. Germline lookup yields CDR1 MGHDK and CDR2 SYGVNS. CDR3 length: 17 amino acids. CDR3 residues: CASSEIYPPTGQETQYF. CDR3 DNA sequence: TGTGCCAGCAGTGAGATATACCCTCCGACAGGCCAAGAGACCCAGTACTTC.

The chain employs TRBV5-1 and TRBJ2-3; 13 nucleotides match TRBD2. Germline V CDR1 and CDR2: SGHRS, YFSETQ. With 0 bases clipped from V and 2 bases from J, the junction kept 6 bases outside the gene matches. This CDR3 region has 18 residues. The CDR3 is CASSLGLAGGTNTDTQYF. CDR3 coding DNA: TGCGCCAGCAGCTTGGGACTAGCGGGGGGCACAAACACAGATACGCAGTATTTT.

This clone occurred once. Germline is not matched at one junction end, which may reflect a read error. V is TRBV7-7 and J is TRBJ2-7; possibly TRBD1 for D (5 bases). The CDR3 is 14 residues long. Germline V lookup: CDR1 SSHAT, CDR2 FNYEAQ (reference sequence). The CDR3 bases are TGTGCTAGCAGCCCCTCGGACAAATCCTACGAGCAGTACTTC. This translates into CASSPSDKSYEQYF.

The V and J genes are TRBV27 and TRBJ1-2; the D gene is possibly TRBD1 (5 bases). The CDR3 loop spans 13 amino acids. Germline V gene lookup returns CDR1 MNHEY and CDR2 SMNVEV (reference sequence). V lost 8 bases and J lost 2, with 12 bases in between. The CDR3 DNA sequence: TGTGCCAGCGCCAGACAGAGAAACTATGGCTACACCTTC. Translating it yields CASARQRNYGYTF.

The gene calls are TRBV11-3 and TRBJ2-5, with 7 bases that match TRBD2. The CDR3 loop spans 16 amino acids. The germline CDR1 and CDR2 sequences are SGHNT and YENEEA. V shed 5 bases, J shed 1 base, and the junction held 10 bases outside the gene matches. The CDR3 coding sequence is TGTGCCAGCAGCGCACATACGGGCGGGGGCCAAGAGACCCAGTACTTC. This codes for CASSAHTGGGQETQYF.

The chain recombines TRBV7-2 with TRBJ1-2, with D possibly being TRBD1 (5 bases). Germline values: CDR1 SGHTA, CDR2 FQGNSA. The CDR3 has 14 residues. Trimming took 7 bases from V and 3 from J, leaving 15 bases between them. DNA for the CDR3: TGTGCCAGCATACAAACATGGGGGGACTATGGCTACACCTTC. The encoded protein is CASIQTWGDYGYTF.